These 17 T cell receptor beta chains were sequenced from one sample in a study of T cell repertoires in cytomegalovirus infection. These receptors are not linked to any known antigen. Each CDR3 protein is one row after TCRdb ran MiXCR on the reads. The data contain about 900,000 distinct CDR3 sequences, around 32% of them seen just once; the ten biggest clones take up roughly 13%. The sequenced sample was cultured CD8+ T cells from PBMCs, obtained from culture after CMV antigen stimulation. The receptors here all came from a human donor in good health (CMV status not recorded). Some clones in this sample may be carry-over from other donors' samples.

The V call is TRBV6-5, the J call TRBJ2-3, with 10 bases fitting TRBD2. J lost 6 bases, V lost 5 bases, and 2 bases had no gene match. CDR3 length equals 13 residues. Germline V lookup: CDR1 MNHEY, CDR2 SVGAGI. CDR3: CASSPSGGDTQYF. The CDR3 DNA is TGTGCCAGCAGTCCTAGCGGGGGTGATACGCAGTATTTT.

This clonotype came up a few times. This rearrangement joins TRBV6-5 to TRBJ2-3; TRBD2 is a possible D gene (7 bases). The CDR3 is 16 residues long. CDR1 is MNHEY, CDR2 SVGAGI, per germline. V was shortened by 2 bases and J by 0 bases, with 12 bases between the two germline ends. The CDR3 sequence: CASSYRGATSTDTQYF. CDR3 DNA sequence: TGTGCCAGCAGTTACCGGGGGGCTACTAGCACAGATACGCAGTATTTT.

The V and J genes are TRBV27 and TRBJ1-1; D gene uncertain. The germline V gene has CDR1 MNHEY and CDR2 SMNVEV (reference sequence). The CDR3 sequence is 14 residues long. Trimming left V 5 bases short and J 4 bases short, with 14 bases between. The CDR3 nucleotides are TGTGCCAGCAGTCCTCCAGTCGATTTCACTGAAGCTTTCTTT. Translated: CASSPPVDFTEAFF.

J is TRBJ1-5 and V is TRBV6-2 or TRBV6-3, with D maybe TRBD1 (6 bases). Per germline, CDR1 MNHEY and CDR2 SVGEGT. This CDR3 comprises 15 residues. The V and J ends lost 6 bases and 5 bases respectively, with 17 bases between them. The CDR3 DNA sequence: TGTGCCAGCAGAAAGGACAGCGAGGTCGATCAGCCCCAGCATTTT. Protein product: CASRKDSEVDQPQHF.

The chain uses TRBV12-3 or TRBV12-4 and TRBJ2-5; D is unclear. The V gene lost 6 bases and the J gene lost 3 bases, with 14 bases spanning the gap. The CDR3 spans 14 residues. The CDR3 DNA sequence: TGTGCCAGCAGCGCGGTTTTGAACAAAGAGACCCAGTACTTC. Its protein product is CASSAVLNKETQYF.

This clonotype was observed a single time. The chain has TRBV12-3 or TRBV12-4 and TRBJ1-3, with a tentative D call TRBD1 (5 bases). Trimming left V 2 bases short and J 0 bases short, with 20 bases between. The CDR3 extends over 19 amino acids. The CDR3 nucleotides are TGTGCCAGCAGTTTAATACGCCTGGGGGGACCATTCTCTGGAAACACCATATATTTT. Its protein is CASSLIRLGGPFSGNTIYF.

This clonotype was detected only once. This rearrangement joins TRBV5-6 to TRBJ2-7, with a possible D match to TRBD2 (5 bases). Trimming took 2 bases from V and 4 from J, leaving 22 bases between them. CDR1 SGHDT and CDR2 YYEEEE come from the germline V gene. CDR3 length: 17 amino acids. CDR3 sequence reads: CASSFWERYILGYEQYF. The CDR3, as DNA: TGTGCCAGCAGCTTTTGGGAGAGGTATATTTTGGGTTACGAGCAGTACTTC.

At least ten counts were recorded for this clonotype. J is TRBJ2-5 and V is TRBV27, with unresolved D. Trimming pared 6 bases from V and 1 base from J, leaving 3 bases between. The CDR3 is 11 amino acids. In germline, CDR1 is MNHEY, CDR2 SMNVEV (reference sequence). DNA for the CDR3: TGTGCCAGCAGCTTCCAAGAGACCCAGTACTTC. This gives the protein CASSFQETQYF.

This clonotype was observed a handful of times. V is TRBV19 and J is TRBJ2-1; 9 positions match TRBD1. The CDR3 extends over 15 amino acids. V lost 5 bases to trimming and J lost 8 bases; unmatched junction nucleotides: 10. CDR1 is LNHDA, CDR2 SQIVND, per germline (reference sequence). DNA for the CDR3: TGTGCCAGTAGTGAGCGGGACAGGGTGGTCGATGAGCAGTTCTTC. Translation gives CASSERDRVVDEQFF.

The chain joins TRBV4-1 to TRBJ2-7; D not resolved. The CDR3 loop spans 14 amino acids. Germline-derived CDR1 and CDR2 are MGHRA and YSYEKL. V lost 1 base to trimming and J lost 1 base, with 8 bases between them. CDR3 in amino acids: CASSQVVASYEQYV. The CDR3 DNA follows: TGCGCCAGCAGCCAAGTCGTCGCTTCCTACGAGCAGTACGTC.

This clonotype was seen repeatedly, ten times or more. The rearrangement joins TRBV7-2 to TRBJ2-5; D gene uncertain. Trimming took off 1 base at V and 2 bases at J, with 8 bases between the two ends. Germline assignment: CDR1 SGHTA and CDR2 FQGNSA. The CDR3 is made up of 14 amino acids. CDR3 DNA: TGTGCCAGCAGCTTAGAATCAGAACAAGAGACCCAGTACTTC. Translated, it gives CASSLESEQETQYF.

There are many counts of this clonotype. This rearrangement joins TRBV6-2 or TRBV6-3 to TRBJ2-2; TRBD1 might be the D (7 bases). CDR1 MNHEY and CDR2 SVGEGT come from the germline V gene. CDR3 size: 16 residues. Deletions cut 0 bases from V and 6 bases from J, with 14 bases between. CDR3 protein: CASSYSTVRGAGELFF. The DNA for the CDR3 is TGTGCCAGCAGTTACTCGACGGTCAGGGGGGCCGGGGAGCTGTTTTTT.

This clonotype has just a few counts. V usage is TRBV12-3 or TRBV12-4 and J usage is TRBJ1-2, with TRBD1 identical over 7 bases. The V segment lost 3 bases and the J segment 6 bases; nucleotides outside the gene matches: 4. This CDR3 has 13 residues. The CDR3: CASSFAGQNGYTF. CDR3 coding DNA: TGTGCCAGCAGTTTTGCGGGACAGAATGGCTACACCTTC.

This clonotype was picked up many times. V and J are TRBV7-6 and TRBJ2-2; TRBD2 agrees at 10 bases. Trimming took 2 bases from V and 0 from J; bases not matched to a gene: 3. Germline V gives CDR1 SGHVS, CDR2 FNYEAQ. The CDR3 totals 17 residues. DNA for the CDR3: TGTGCCAGCAGCTTAAGTAGCGGGGGGCCGAACACCGGGGAGCTGTTTTTT. This codes for CASSLSSGGPNTGELFF.

This clonotype showed up many times. The chain recombines TRBV7-2 with TRBJ2-3; tentatively, D is TRBD2 (6 bases). Germline loops: CDR1 SGHTA, CDR2 FQGNSA. This CDR3 has 18 residues. V lost 5 bases and J lost 0, with 21 bases in between. Here the CDR3 reads CASSPRLDYLSSTDTQYF. CDR3 sequence (DNA): TGTGCCAGCAGCCCCCGTTTGGACTACTTATCTAGCACAGATACGCAGTATTTT.

This clonotype came up a few times. The genes are TRBV7-9 and TRBJ2-1; D not resolved. Germline V CDR1 and CDR2: SEHNR, FQNEAQ (reference sequence). The CDR3 covers 15 residues. Trimming left V 2 bases short and J 3 bases short, with 11 bases between. CDR3 nucleotide sequence: TGTGCCAGCAGCTTACAAGCAGGTTTCTACAATGAGCAGTTCTTC. Translating gives CASSLQAGFYNEQFF.

The chain links TRBV12-3 or TRBV12-4 to TRBJ2-5; TRBD1 or TRBD2 may be the D gene (5 bases each). The CDR3 spans 14 residues. Trimming removed 10 bases from V and 5 bases from J, with 20 bases in between. CDR3 nucleotides: TGTGCCACTACCGCTGGGGGTGAAGGCGAGACCCAGTACTTC. Its protein product is CATTAGGEGETQYF.